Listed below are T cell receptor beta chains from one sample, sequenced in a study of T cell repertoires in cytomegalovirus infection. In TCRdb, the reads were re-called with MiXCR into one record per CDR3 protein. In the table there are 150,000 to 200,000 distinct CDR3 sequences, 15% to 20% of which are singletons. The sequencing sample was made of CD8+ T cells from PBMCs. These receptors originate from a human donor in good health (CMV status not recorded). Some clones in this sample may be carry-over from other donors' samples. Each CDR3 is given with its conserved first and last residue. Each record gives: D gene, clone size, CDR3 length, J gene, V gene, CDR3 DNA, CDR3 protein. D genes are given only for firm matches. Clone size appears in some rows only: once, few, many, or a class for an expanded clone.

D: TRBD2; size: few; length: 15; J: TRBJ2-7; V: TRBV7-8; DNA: TGTGCCAGCAGCCCCCGAGCGTCGGGAGGGTACGAGCAGTACTTC; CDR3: CASSPRASGGYEQYF
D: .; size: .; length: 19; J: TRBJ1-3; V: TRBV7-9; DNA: TGTGCCAGCAGCTTGGGCGCGGGGCAAACAGGGTTCGCTGGAAACACCATATATTTT; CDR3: CASSLGAGQTGFAGNTIYF
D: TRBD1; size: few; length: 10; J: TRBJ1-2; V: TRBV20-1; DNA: TGCAGTGCTAGAGGACAGGGTTTCACCTTC; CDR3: CSARGQGFTF
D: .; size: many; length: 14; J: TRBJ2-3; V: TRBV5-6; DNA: TGTGCCAGCAGCGGGGACGGACGCACAGATACGCAGTATTTT; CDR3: CASSGDGRTDTQYF
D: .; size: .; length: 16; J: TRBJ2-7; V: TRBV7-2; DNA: TGTGCCAGCAGCTTATCATCGCGAGCCTTGGGGTACGAGCAGTACTTC; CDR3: CASSLSSRALGYEQYF
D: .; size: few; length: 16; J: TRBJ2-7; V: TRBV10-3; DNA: TGTGCCACCCGGGCACCGGAAGATTCGAGCTCCTACGAGCAGTACTTC; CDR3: CATRAPEDSSSYEQYF
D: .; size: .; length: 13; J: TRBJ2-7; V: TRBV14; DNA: TGTGCCAGCAGCCTGGGACACTTCTTCGAGCAGTACTTC; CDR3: CASSLGHFFEQYF
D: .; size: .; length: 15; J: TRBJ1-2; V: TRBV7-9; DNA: TGTGCCAGCAGCCCCCCCGTGGCTAGGAACTATGGCTACACCTTC; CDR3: CASSPPVARNYGYTF
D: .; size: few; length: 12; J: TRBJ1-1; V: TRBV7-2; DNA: TGTGCCAGCAGCTACGAGGGAGTAAAAGCTTTCTTT; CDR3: CASSYEGVKAFF
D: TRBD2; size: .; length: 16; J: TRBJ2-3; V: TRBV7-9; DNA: TGTGCCAGCAGCTATATACTAGCGGGATACACAGATACGCAGTATTTT; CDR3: CASSYILAGYTDTQYF
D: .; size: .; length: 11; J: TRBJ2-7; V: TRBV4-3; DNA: TGCGCCAGCGGCACCTTATCCGAGCAGTACTTC; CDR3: CASGTLSEQYF
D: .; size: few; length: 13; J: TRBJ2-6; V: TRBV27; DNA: TGTGCCAGCAGTTTCCCCGGGGCCAACGTCCTGACTTTC; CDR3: CASSFPGANVLTF
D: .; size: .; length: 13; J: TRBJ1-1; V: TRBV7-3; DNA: TGTGCCAGCAGCTTAGCGGGAGACACTGAAGCTTTCTTT; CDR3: CASSLAGDTEAFF
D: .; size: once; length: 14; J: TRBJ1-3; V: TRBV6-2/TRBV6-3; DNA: TGTGCCAGCAGTTACAAGAGGACTGGAAACACCATATATTTT; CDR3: CASSYKRTGNTIYF
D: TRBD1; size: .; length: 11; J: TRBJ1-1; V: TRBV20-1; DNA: TGCAGTGCGCCGACAGGGACTGAAGCTTTCTTT; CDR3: CSAPTGTEAFF
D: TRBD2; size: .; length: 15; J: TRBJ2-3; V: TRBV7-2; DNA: TGTGCCAGCAGCTTAGACGGGAGGGCGGGGGATACGCAGTATTTT; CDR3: CASSLDGRAGDTQYF
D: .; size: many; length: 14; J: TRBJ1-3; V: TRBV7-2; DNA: TGTGCCAGCAGCTTCTCAGGGACCGGAAACACCATATATTTT; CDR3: CASSFSGTGNTIYF
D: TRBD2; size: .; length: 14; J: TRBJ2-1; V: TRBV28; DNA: TGTGCCAGCAGTCTCGGGGAGGGGTGGGGTGAGCAGTTCTTC; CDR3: CASSLGEGWGEQFF
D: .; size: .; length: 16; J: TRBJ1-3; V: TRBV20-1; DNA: TGCAGTGCTACTGGAACCCCGGGGCCTCAGGGAAACACCATATATTTT; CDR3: CSATGTPGPQGNTIYF
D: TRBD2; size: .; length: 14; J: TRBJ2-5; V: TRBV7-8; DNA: TGTGCCAGCACGGGGTGGGGCGGGGGAGAGACCCAGTACTTC; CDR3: CASTGWGGGETQYF
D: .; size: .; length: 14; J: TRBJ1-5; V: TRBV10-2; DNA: TGCGCCAGCAGTGAGTCGAGAGCCAATCAGCCCCAGCATTTT; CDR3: CASSESRANQPQHF
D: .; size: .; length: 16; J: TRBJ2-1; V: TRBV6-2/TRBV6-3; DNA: TGTGCCAGCAGCATTAGCGGAGAATACTCCTACAATGAGCAGTTCTTC; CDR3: CASSISGEYSYNEQFF
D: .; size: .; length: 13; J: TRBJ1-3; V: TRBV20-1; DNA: TGCAGTGCTAGAGGAATTTCTGGAAACACCATATATTTT; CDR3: CSARGISGNTIYF
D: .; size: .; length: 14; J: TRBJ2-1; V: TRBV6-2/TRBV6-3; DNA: TGTGCCAGCAACCACGGGGGTTCCTACAATGAGCAGTTCTTC; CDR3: CASNHGGSYNEQFF
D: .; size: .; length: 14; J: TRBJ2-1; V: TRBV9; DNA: TGTGCCAGCAGCGTAGGTGGGGGGCCCAATGAGCAGTTCTTC; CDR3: CASSVGGGPNEQFF
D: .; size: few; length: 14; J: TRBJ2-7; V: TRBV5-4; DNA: TGTGCCAGCAGCCTGGACGGCCGCTCCTACGAGCAGTACTTC; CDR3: CASSLDGRSYEQYF
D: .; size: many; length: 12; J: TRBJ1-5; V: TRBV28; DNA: TGTGCCAGCAGGACCGGCAATCAGCCCCAGCATTTT; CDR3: CASRTGNQPQHF
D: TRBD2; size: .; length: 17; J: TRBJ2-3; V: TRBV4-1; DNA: TGCGCCAGCAGCCAAGACGCTAGCGGGAGCGGGCTGGATACGCAGTATTTT; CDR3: CASSQDASGSGLDTQYF
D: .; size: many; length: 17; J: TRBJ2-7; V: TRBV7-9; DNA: TGTGCCAGCAGCTTCGGAGGACGTTACGACGGAGCCTACGAGCAGTACTTC; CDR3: CASSFGGRYDGAYEQYF
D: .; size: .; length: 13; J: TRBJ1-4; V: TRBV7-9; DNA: TGTGCCAGCAGCTTAGATGGTGCCATGGAACTGTTTTTT; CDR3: CASSLDGAMELFF
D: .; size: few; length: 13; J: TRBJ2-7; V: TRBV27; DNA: TGTGCCAGCAGTCCTCCGAGTCTCTACGAGCAGTACTTC; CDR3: CASSPPSLYEQYF
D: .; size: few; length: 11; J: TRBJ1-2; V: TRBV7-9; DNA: TGTGCCAGCAGCCCCCCCCAGGGCTACACCTTC; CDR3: CASSPPQGYTF
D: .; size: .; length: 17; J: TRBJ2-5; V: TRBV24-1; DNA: TGTGCCACCAGTGACCCGCCAGGGATGGCGTGGGGAGAGACCCAGTACTTC; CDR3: CATSDPPGMAWGETQYF
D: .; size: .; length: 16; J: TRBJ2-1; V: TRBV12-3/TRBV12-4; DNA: TGTGCCAGCAGTTCCAGGTTGACGGGGAGAAAAAATGAGCAGTTCTTC; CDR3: CASSSRLTGRKNEQFF
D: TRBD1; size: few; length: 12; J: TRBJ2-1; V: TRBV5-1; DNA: TGCGCCAGCAGCTCGACAGGGGATGAGCAGTTCTTC; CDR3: CASSSTGDEQFF
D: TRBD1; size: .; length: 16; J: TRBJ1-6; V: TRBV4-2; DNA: TGTGCCAGCAGCCAGGACTTGGGACAGCCCAATTCACCCCTCCACTTT; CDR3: CASSQDLGQPNSPLHF
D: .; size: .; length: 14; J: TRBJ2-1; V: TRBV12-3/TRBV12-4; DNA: TGTGCCAGCAGTTTACATCCCCTTTACAATGAGCAGTTCTTC; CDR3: CASSLHPLYNEQFF
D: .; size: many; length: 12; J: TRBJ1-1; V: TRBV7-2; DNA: TGTGCCAGCAGCTTTAGAGGCGCTGAAGCTTTCTTT; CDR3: CASSFRGAEAFF
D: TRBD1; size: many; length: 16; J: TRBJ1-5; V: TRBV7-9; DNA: TGTGCCAGCAGCGCCACCGGGACAGGGGGCTATCAGCCCCAGCATTTT; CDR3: CASSATGTGGYQPQHF
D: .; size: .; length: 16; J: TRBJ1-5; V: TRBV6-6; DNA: TGTGCCAGCACCCAGCGGTCGGTGATTAGCAATCAGCCCCAGCATTTT; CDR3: CASTQRSVISNQPQHF
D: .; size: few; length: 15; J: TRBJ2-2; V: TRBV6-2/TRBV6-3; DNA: TGTGCCAGCAGCCCCGTTGACGGGATCCCCGGGGAGCTGTTTTTT; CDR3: CASSPVDGIPGELFF